This T cell receptor (beta chain) originates from a study of T cells in Graves' hyperthyroidism and ophthalmopathy. In the study overall: Upon initial diagnosis and before any treatment, peripheral blood was collected.

Study outcomes and limitations: Ophthalmopathy was distinguished from stable hyperthyroidism by 13 V-J signatures.

The CDR3 regions of TCR beta were amplified from RNA transcripts. First-round RT-PCR of the TCR CDR3 relied on the HTBI primer set. TCRdb independently ran MiXCR on the multiplex PCR reads; one entry per CDR3 protein. The sample has about 590,000 distinct CDR3 sequences, approximately 15% seen once. V shed 3 bases and J shed 7 bases, with 18 bases lying between them. CDR3 length: 16 amino acids. Germline CDR1 reads LGHNA; CDR2 reads YNFKEQ. Among ophthalmopathy patients, the Clinical Activity Score reached at least 3, the NOSPECS grade reached at least 4, and duration remained under 3 months. The diagnoses drew upon clinical symptoms, serum thyroxine and TRAb, thyroid ultrasound and orbital computed tomography. On this clonotype: Its target is unknown.

Sequenced sample: blood. This sequence joins TRBV4-2 and TRBJ1-4; the D gene is possibly TRBD1 (5 bases). The sequence came from a young woman with Graves' ophthalmopathy. The CDR3 spells CASSQRGGFEVEKLFF. CDR3 DNA sequence: TGTGCCAGCAGCCAGAGGGGTGGGTTCGAGGTTGAAAAACTGTTTTTT.